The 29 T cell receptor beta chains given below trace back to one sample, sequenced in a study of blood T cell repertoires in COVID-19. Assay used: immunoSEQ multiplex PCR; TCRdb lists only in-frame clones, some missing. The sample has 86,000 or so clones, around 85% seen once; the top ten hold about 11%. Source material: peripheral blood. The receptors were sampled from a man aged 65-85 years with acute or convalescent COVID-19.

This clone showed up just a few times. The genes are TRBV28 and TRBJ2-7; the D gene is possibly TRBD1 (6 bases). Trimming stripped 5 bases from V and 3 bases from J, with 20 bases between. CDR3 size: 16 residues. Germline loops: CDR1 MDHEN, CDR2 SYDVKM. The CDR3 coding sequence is TGTGCCAGCAGTCACAGGGAATCGATAAGGGGCTACGAGCAGTACTTC. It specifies CASSHRESIRGYEQYF.

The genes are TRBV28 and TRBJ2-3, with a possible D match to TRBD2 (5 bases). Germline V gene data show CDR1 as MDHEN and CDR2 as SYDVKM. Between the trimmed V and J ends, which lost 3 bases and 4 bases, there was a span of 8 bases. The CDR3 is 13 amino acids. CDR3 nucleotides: TGTGCCAGCAGTTTTGGGAGCCCAGATACGCAGTATTTT. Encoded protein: CASSFGSPDTQYF.

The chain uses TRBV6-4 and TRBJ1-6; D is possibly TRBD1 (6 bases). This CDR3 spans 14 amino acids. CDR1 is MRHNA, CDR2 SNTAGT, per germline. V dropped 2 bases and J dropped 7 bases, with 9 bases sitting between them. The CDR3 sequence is CASSDRDTNSPLHF. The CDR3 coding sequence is TGTGCCAGCAGTGACAGGGACACAAATTCACCCCTCCACTTT.

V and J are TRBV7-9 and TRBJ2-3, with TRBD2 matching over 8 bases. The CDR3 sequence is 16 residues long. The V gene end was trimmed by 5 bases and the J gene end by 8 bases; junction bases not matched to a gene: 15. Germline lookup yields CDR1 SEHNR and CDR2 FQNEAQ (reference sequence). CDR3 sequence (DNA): TGTGCCAGCAGCCCCTCCGGCGGGGGGCCCGGCGGTACGCAGTATTTT. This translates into CASSPSGGGPGGTQYF.

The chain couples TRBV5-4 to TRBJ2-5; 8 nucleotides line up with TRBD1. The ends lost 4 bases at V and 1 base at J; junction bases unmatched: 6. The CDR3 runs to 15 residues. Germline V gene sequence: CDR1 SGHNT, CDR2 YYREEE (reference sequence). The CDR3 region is CASSQTGVPQETQYF. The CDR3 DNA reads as TGTGCCAGCAGCCAGACAGGGGTCCCCCAAGAGACCCAGTACTTC.

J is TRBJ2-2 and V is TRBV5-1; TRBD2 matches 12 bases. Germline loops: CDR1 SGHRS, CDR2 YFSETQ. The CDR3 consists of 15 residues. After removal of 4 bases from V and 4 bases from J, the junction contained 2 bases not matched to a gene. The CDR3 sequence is CASSQGLAGTGELFF. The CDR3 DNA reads TGCGCCAGCAGCCAGGGACTAGCGGGCACCGGGGAGCTGTTTTTT.

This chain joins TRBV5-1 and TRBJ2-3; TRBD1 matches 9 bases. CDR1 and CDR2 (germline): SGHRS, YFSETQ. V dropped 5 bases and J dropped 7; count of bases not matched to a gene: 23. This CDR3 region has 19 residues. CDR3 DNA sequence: TGCGCCAGCAGTCTGGCCCAGGGGACAGGGAGTCGTTATGCACATACGCAGTATTTT. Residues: CASSLAQGTGSRYAHTQYF.

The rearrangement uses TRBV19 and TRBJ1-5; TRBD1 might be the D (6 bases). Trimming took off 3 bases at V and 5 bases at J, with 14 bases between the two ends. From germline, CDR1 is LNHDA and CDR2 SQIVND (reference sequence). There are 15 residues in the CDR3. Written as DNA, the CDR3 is TGTGCCAGTAGTATGAGCAGGGGCGCATATCAGCCCCAGCATTTT. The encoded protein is CASSMSRGAYQPQHF.

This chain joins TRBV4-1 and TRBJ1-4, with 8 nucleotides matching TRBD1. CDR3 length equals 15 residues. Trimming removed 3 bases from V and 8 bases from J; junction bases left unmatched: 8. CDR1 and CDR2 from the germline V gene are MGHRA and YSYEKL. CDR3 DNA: TGCGCCAGCAGCCATCCTGGACAGGGAGGGGAAAAACTGTTTTTT. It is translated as CASSHPGQGGEKLFF.

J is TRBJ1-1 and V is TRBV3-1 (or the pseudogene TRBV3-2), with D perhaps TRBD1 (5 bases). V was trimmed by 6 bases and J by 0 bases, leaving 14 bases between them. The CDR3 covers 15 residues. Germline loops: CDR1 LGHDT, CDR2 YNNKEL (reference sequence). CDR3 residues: CASRNRGGLNTEAFF. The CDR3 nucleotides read TGTGCCAGCAGAAACCGGGGGGGTTTGAACACTGAAGCTTTCTTT.

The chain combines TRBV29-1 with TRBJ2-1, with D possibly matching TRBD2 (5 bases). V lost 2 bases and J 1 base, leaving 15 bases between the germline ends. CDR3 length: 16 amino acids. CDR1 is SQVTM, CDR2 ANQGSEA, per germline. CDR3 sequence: CSVEWESFPSYNEQFF. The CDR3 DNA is TGCAGCGTTGAATGGGAGTCCTTTCCATCCTACAATGAGCAGTTCTTC.

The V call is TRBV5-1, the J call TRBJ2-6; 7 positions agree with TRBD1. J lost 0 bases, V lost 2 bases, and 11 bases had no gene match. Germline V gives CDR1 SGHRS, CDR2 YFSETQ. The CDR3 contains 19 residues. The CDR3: CASSFKPGTAVSGANVLTF. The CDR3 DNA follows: TGCGCCAGCAGCTTCAAACCCGGGACAGCCGTCTCTGGGGCCAACGTCCTGACTTTC.

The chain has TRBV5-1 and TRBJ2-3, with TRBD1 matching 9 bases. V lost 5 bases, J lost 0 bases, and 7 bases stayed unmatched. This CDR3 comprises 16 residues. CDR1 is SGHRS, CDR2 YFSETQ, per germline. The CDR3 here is CASRFGDRASTDTQYF. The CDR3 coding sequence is TGCGCCAGCAGATTTGGGGACAGGGCTAGCACAGATACGCAGTATTTT.

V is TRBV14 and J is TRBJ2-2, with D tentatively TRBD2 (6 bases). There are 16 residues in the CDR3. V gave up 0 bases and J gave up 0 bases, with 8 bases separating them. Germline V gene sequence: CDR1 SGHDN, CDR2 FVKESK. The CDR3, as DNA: TGTGCCAGCAGCCAAGATGCGGGAACGAACACCGGGGAGCTGTTTTTT. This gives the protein CASSQDAGTNTGELFF.

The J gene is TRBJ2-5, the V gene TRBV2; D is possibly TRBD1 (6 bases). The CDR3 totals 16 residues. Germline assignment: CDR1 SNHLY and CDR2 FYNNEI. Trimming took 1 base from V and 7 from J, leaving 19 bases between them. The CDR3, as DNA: TGTGCCAGCAGTGAAGATAACGGACAGCTGTGGGGGACCCAGTACTTC. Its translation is CASSEDNGQLWGTQYF.

Written as DNA, the CDR3 is TGTGCCAGTAGGGCAGCGGGGCCCAATGAGCAGTTCTTC. Translation gives CASRAAGPNEQFF. The chain is built from TRBV19 and TRBJ2-1, with TRBD2 identical over 7 bases. The CDR3 extends over 13 amino acids. With 6 bases clipped from V and 6 bases from J, the junction kept 5 bases outside the gene matches. Per the germline V gene, CDR1 is LNHDA and CDR2 is SQIVND (reference sequence).

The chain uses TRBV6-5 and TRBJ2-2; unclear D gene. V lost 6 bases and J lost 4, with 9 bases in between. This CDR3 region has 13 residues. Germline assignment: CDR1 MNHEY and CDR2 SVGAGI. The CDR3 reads CASSREFTGELFF. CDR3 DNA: TGTGCCAGCAGCCGAGAGTTCACCGGGGAGCTGTTTTTT.

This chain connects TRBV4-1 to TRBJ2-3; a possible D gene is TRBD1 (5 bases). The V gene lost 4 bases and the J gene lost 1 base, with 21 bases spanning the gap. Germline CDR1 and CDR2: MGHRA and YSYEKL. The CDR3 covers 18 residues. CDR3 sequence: CASSRDPPGQGRTDTQYF. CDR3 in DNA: TGCGCCAGCAGCCGCGATCCCCCTGGGCAGGGTCGCACAGATACGCAGTATTTT.

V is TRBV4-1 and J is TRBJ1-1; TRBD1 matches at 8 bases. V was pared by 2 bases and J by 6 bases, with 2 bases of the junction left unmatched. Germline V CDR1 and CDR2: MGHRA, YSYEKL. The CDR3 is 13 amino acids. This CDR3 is CASSQPDRAEAFF. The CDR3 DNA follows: TGCGCCAGCAGCCAACCGGACAGGGCTGAAGCTTTCTTT.

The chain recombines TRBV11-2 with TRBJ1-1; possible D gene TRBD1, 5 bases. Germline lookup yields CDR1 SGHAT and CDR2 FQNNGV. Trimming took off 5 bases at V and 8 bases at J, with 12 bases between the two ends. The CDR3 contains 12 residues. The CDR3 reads CASSLAPGEAFF. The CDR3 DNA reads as TGTGCCAGCAGCCTAGCCCCAGGGGAAGCTTTCTTT.

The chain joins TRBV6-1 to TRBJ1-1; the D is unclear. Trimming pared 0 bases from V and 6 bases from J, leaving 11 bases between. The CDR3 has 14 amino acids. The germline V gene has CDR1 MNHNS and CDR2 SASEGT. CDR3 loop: CASSEAGEVAEAFF. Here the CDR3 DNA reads TGTGCCAGCAGTGAAGCGGGTGAGGTGGCTGAAGCTTTCTTT.

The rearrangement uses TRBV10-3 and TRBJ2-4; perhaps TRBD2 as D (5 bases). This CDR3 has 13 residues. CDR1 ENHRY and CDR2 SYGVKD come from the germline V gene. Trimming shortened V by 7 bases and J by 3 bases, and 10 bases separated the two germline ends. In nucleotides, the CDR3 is TGTGCCATCAAAGACGGGGTCAAAAACATTCAGTACTTC. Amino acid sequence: CAIKDGVKNIQYF.

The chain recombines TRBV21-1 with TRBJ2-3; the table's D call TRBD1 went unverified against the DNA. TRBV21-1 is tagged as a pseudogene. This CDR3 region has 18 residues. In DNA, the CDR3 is TGTGCCAGGGGGAACACGAAAACACTGGGGCCGATTACAGATACGCAGTATTTT. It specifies CARGNTKTLGPITDTQYF.

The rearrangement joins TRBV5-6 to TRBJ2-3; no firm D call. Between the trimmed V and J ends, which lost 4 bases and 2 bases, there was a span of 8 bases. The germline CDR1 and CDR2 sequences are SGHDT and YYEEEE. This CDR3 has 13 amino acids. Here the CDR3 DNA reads TGTGCCAGCAGCGTTGGAGCCACAGATACGCAGTATTTT. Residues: CASSVGATDTQYF.

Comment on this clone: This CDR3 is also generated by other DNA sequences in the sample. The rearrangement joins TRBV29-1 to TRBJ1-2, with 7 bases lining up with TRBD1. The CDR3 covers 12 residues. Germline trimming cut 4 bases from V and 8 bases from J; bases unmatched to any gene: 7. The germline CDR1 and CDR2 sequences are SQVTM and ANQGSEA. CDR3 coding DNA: TGCAGCGTTGGTGAGGGGGCGGGGGGCTACACCTTC. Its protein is CSVGEGAGGYTF.

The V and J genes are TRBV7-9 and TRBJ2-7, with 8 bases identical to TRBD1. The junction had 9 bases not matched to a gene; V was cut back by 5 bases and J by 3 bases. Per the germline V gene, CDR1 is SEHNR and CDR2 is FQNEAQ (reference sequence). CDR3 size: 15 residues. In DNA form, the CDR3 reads TGTGCCAGCAGCCCTGGACAGGGAACCCTCTACGAGCAGTACTTC. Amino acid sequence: CASSPGQGTLYEQYF.

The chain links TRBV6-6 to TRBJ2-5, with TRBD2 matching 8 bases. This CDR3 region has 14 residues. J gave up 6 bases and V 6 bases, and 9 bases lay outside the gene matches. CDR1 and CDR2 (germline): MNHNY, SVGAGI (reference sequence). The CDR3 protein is CASSPTGGPKTQYF. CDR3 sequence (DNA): TGTGCCAGCAGCCCTACGGGGGGGCCGAAGACCCAGTACTTC.

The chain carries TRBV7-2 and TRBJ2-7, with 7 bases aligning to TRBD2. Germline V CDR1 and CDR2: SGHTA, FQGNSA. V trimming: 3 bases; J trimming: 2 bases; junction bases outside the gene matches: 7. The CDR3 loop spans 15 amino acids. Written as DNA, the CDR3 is TGTGCCAGCAGCTTCGTGGCTAGCGGAGCCTACGAGCAGTACTTC. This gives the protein CASSFVASGAYEQYF.

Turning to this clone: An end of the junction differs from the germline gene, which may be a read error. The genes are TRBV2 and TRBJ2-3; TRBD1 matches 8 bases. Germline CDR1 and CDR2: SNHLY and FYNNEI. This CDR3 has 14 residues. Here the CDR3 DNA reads TGTGCCAGCAATGGACAGGGCCCAACAGGTACGCAGTATTTT. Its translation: CASNGQGPTGTQYF.